The 18 T cell receptor beta chains in this list originate from one sample, sequenced in a study of T cell responses to AZD1222 COVID-19 vaccine (dated by TCRdb to the early 2020s). Library generation was performed with the immunoSEQ multiplex PCR assay. Sourced from immuneACCESS, this table was stored by TCRdb with only in-frame sequences that have V and J called. A share of the clones is absent; for the studies checked, an unresolved V gene accounts for under half, and the remainder has no known explanation. A total of tens of thousands of clones appear in this sample, approximately 90% of them only once. About a fifth of the sample is in the top ten clones. The intended sense of this specimen's time point label: baseline before first vaccination. Sequences were derived from peripheral blood, sampled on day 0 of AZD1222 vaccination. Every receptor here comes from an adult in good health.

V and J are TRBV18 and TRBJ1-1; 7 bases match TRBD1. This CDR3 contains 15 residues. V was pared by 2 bases and J by 1 base, with 4 bases of the junction left unmatched. Germline values: CDR1 KGHSH, CDR2 LQKENI. This chain's CDR3 is CASSPIGQANTEAFF. CDR3 nucleotides: TGTGCCAGCTCACCAATTGGACAGGCGAACACTGAAGCTTTCTTT.

V and J are TRBV5-1 and TRBJ1-1; 9 nucleotides match TRBD1. Germline assignment: CDR1 SGHRS and CDR2 YFSETQ. The CDR3 loop spans 15 amino acids. V dropped 3 bases and J dropped 1; count of bases not matched to a gene: 4. DNA for the CDR3: TGCGCCAGCAGCTCGAGGACAGGGGAGAACACTGAAGCTTTCTTT. The encoded protein is CASSSRTGENTEAFF.

The chain carries TRBV9 and TRBJ2-1; a weak D match, TRBD1 (5 bases). V lost 2 bases and J 3 bases, leaving 12 bases between the germline ends. Per germline, CDR1 SGDLS and CDR2 YYNGEE. The CDR3 is made up of 15 amino acids. In DNA, the CDR3 is TGTGCCAGCAGCGTCCAAGGGGCGTACTACAATGAGCAGTTCTTC. Protein: CASSVQGAYYNEQFF. The entire variable domain, with the rest obtained from reference TRBV9 and TRBJ2-1, is as follows: DSGVTQTPKHLITATGQRVTLRCSPRSGDLSVYWYQQSLDQGLQFLIQYYNGEERAKGNILERFSAQQFPDLHSELNLSSLELGDSALYFCASSVQGAYYNEQFFGPGTRLTVL.

This clone was seen once. The rearrangement links TRBV11-2 to TRBJ2-5; D gene unclear. V was pared by 5 bases and J by 5 bases, with 12 bases between. The germline gives CDR1 SGHAT, CDR2 FQNNGV. The CDR3 runs 13 residues. The CDR3 is CASSLSVRETQYF. The CDR3 nucleotides read TGTGCCAGCAGCCTTTCGGTTCGGGAGACCCAGTACTTC. Using reference TRBV11-2 and TRBJ2-5 for the parts outside the CDR3, the full variable domain is EAGVAQSPRYKIIEKRQSVAFWCNPISGHATLYWYQQILGQGPKLLIQFQNNGVVDDSQLPKDRFSAERLKGVDSTLKIQPAKLEDSAVYLCASSLSVRETQYFGPGTRLLVL.

The rearrangement joins TRBV19 to TRBJ1-5; weak D call: TRBD1 (5 bases). Germline values: CDR1 LNHDA, CDR2 SQIVND (reference sequence). This CDR3 region has 15 residues. Deletions cut 5 bases from V and 6 bases from J, with 17 bases between. The CDR3 DNA is TGTGCCAGTAGTCAAGGGGTTACCATGGGTCAGCCCCAGCATTTT. Amino acid sequence: CASSQGVTMGQPQHF.

V is TRBV28 and J is TRBJ1-1; D gene unclear. Trimming stripped 2 bases from V and 0 bases from J, with 1 base between. The CDR3 extends over 12 amino acids. Germline CDR1 reads MDHEN; CDR2 reads SYDVKM. The CDR3 DNA sequence: TGTGCCAGCAGTTTAATGAACACTGAAGCTTTCTTT. Translating it yields CASSLMNTEAFF.

This clone was seen only once. The rearrangement uses TRBV6-2 or TRBV6-3 and TRBJ1-4; D is unresolved. V lost 5 bases and J lost 0, with 19 bases in between. The CDR3 runs 18 residues. Germline-derived CDR1 and CDR2 are MNHEY and SVGEGT. This CDR3 reads CASSAESGSLATNEKLFF. CDR3 in DNA: TGTGCCAGCAGTGCCGAATCCGGGTCGCTTGCAACTAATGAAAAACTGTTTTTT.

This chain joins TRBV5-1 and TRBJ2-3, with 9 nucleotides matching TRBD1. V dropped 3 bases and J dropped 5; count of bases not matched to a gene: 4. The CDR3 is made up of 14 amino acids. The germline V gene encodes CDR1 SGHRS and CDR2 YFSETQ. Here the CDR3 DNA reads TGCGCCAGCAGCTCACAGGGGGCCGTAGATACGCAGTATTTT. Encoded protein: CASSSQGAVDTQYF.

The chain combines TRBV5-1 with TRBJ2-7, with 7 bases matching TRBD1. In germline, CDR1 is SGHRS, CDR2 YFSETQ. The CDR3 contains 14 residues. V dropped 2 bases and J dropped 5; count of bases not matched to a gene: 7. The CDR3 DNA follows: TGCGCCAGCAGCTTCAACAGGGGACAAGACGAGCAGTACTTC. Translating gives CASSFNRGQDEQYF.

J is TRBJ1-4 and V is TRBV7-9; D uncertain. Trimming pared 5 bases from V and 7 bases from J, leaving 14 bases between. The CDR3 is 14 residues long. The V gene's germline CDR1 is SEHNR and CDR2 FQNEAQ (reference sequence). CDR3 amino acids: CASSSSGQGEKLFF. The DNA of the CDR3 is TGTGCCAGCAGCAGCAGCGGGCAAGGTGAAAAACTGTTTTTT.

V is TRBV11-3 and J is TRBJ2-3; D unresolved. Trimming removed 5 bases from V and 8 bases from J, with 14 bases in between. The germline V gene encodes CDR1 SGHNT and CDR2 YENEEA. The CDR3 consists of 13 residues. CDR3 sequence (DNA): TGTGCCAGCAGCCCTTTATTGTCTCGTACGCAGTATTTT. Its translation: CASSPLLSRTQYF.

This sequence joins TRBV7-3 and TRBJ1-5; tentative D call: TRBD1 (6 bases). Germline CDR1 SGHTA, CDR2 FQGTGA. V gave up 10 bases and J gave up 4 bases, with 35 bases separating them. This CDR3 comprises 20 residues. The CDR3 DNA reads as TGTGCCACCACAGTTCTTCTATCGAAGAAAAATTTTCAGGGGAATCAGCCCCAGCATTTT. Translating it yields CATTVLLSKKNFQGNQPQHF.

This clone has a single count. V is TRBV19 and J is TRBJ1-5; the D gene is possibly TRBD1 (6 bases). The V end was cut by 0 bases, the J end by 5 bases, with 14 bases between. The CDR3 is 16 amino acids. CDR1 LNHDA and CDR2 SQIVND come from the germline V gene (reference sequence). The CDR3 protein is CASSIEAGAGYQPQHF. In DNA form, the CDR3 reads TGTGCCAGTAGTATAGAGGCAGGGGCTGGGTATCAGCCCCAGCATTTT. The variable domain in full, completed from reference TRBV19 and TRBJ1-5, reads DGGITQSPKYLFRKEGQNVTLSCEQNLNHDAMYWYRQDPGQGLRLIYYSQIVNDFQKGDIAEGYSVSREKKESFPLTVTSAQKNPTAFYLCASSIEAGAGYQPQHFGDGTRLSIL.

The V gene is TRBV19, the J gene TRBJ2-2, with D uncertain. The V gene lost 4 bases and the J gene lost 5 bases, with 8 bases spanning the gap. The CDR3 runs to 13 residues. Germline V gives CDR1 LNHDA, CDR2 SQIVND (reference sequence). DNA of the CDR3: TGTGCCAGTAGTAAGTCCCTGACCGGGGAGCTGTTTTTT. Protein product: CASSKSLTGELFF.

The V gene is TRBV30, the J gene TRBJ2-7, with D possibly being TRBD1 or TRBD2 (5 bases each). V gave up 0 bases and J gave up 1 base, with 10 bases separating them. Per germline, CDR1 GTSNPN and CDR2 SVGIG (reference sequence). This CDR3 has 14 residues. The CDR3 nucleotides are TGTGCCTGGAGTGTACCGGGACCGTCCTACGAGCAGTACTTC. Encoded protein: CAWSVPGPSYEQYF.

The chain has TRBV6-6 and TRBJ2-7, with 10 bases identical to TRBD2. V shed 0 bases and J 7 bases; nucleotides not matched to a gene: 6. The CDR3 has 15 residues. CDR1 and CDR2 (germline): MNHNY, SVGAGI (reference sequence). The DNA for the CDR3 is TGTGCCAGCAGTTACTCGAATGGACTAGCGGCTGAGCAGTACTTC. Translation: CASSYSNGLAAEQYF.

This clone was seen only once. The chain's CDR3 is CASRTTLGAYEQYF. CDR3 sequence (DNA): TGTGCCAGCAGGACGACATTAGGGGCCTACGAGCAGTACTTC. This rearrangement joins TRBV2 to TRBJ2-7; D may be TRBD1 (5 bases). The V gene lost 6 bases and the J gene lost 2 bases, with 14 bases spanning the gap. CDR1 is SNHLY, CDR2 FYNNEI, per germline. The CDR3 extends over 14 amino acids.

The chain joins TRBV6-5 to TRBJ2-7; tentative D call: TRBD2 (5 bases). The ends were cut back, 1 base at V and 9 bases at J, with 10 bases in the middle. The CDR3 has 12 amino acids. From germline, CDR1 is MNHEY and CDR2 SVGAGI. Written as DNA, the CDR3 is TGTGCCAGCAGTTACTACGGGGATCGGCAGTACTTC. It translates to CASSYYGDRQYF.